Listed here are 15 T cell receptor beta chains from one sample, sequenced in a study of blood T cell repertoires in COVID-19. Using immunoSEQ multiplex PCR, the repertoire was profiled, and TCRdb retains in-frame clones only, with some absent. The sample shows about 120,000 clones, around 80% of them seen only once. The source material was peripheral blood. Source of these receptors: a man in his 60s with active or convalescent COVID-19.

The V and J genes are TRBV13 and TRBJ2-2, with 11 bases that match TRBD2. J lost 6 bases, V lost 5 bases, and 2 bases had no gene match. The CDR3 covers 14 residues. The germline V gene encodes CDR1 PRHDT and CDR2 FYEKMQ (reference sequence). CDR3 region: CASSQGLAAGELFF. The CDR3, as DNA: TGTGCCAGCAGCCAGGGACTAGCGGCCGGGGAGCTGTTTTTT.

This clone was found a few times. This chain connects TRBV6-5 to TRBJ2-7; 8 nucleotides align to TRBD1. CDR3 length: 12 residues. V dropped 10 bases and J dropped 4; count of bases not matched to a gene: 6. Germline lookup yields CDR1 MNHEY and CDR2 SVGAGI. CDR3 nucleotides: TGTGCCACTACAGGGGGTTGGTACGAGCAGTACTTC. This encodes CATTGGWYEQYF.

V usage is TRBV4-3 and J usage is TRBJ2-1, with 11 bases that match TRBD2. The J segment lost 7 bases and the V segment lost 1 base, leaving 24 bases of the junction unmatched. CDR3 length: 22 residues. Germline V gene sequence: CDR1 LGHNA, CDR2 YSLEER. As DNA, the CDR3 is TGCGCCAGCAGCCAAGTACAGCGGTCGGTCCTAGCGGGAGGACTTCCGGGGAATGAGCAGTTCTTC. It yields the protein CASSQVQRSVLAGGLPGNEQFF.

The CDR3 DNA sequence: TGTGCCAGCTCACCTTATTACGAGGAGGCAGGACCGGCTGGAAACACCATATATTTT. Its protein product is CASSPYYEEAGPAGNTIYF. J is TRBJ1-3 and V is TRBV18, with no clear D. Germline CDR1 reads KGHSH; CDR2 reads LQKENI. Trimming left V 3 bases short and J 2 bases short, with 23 bases between. This CDR3 contains 19 residues. The whole variable domain, remainder taken from reference TRBV18 and TRBJ1-3, is NAGVMQNPRHLVRRRGQEARLRCSPMKGHSHVYWYRQLPEEGLKFMVYLQKENIIDESGMPKERFSAEFPKEGPSILRIQQVVRGDSAAYFCASSPYYEEAGPAGNTIYFGEGSWLTVV.

The chain combines TRBV5-1 with TRBJ1-6, with a weak D call TRBD1 (5 bases). V lost 2 bases and J lost 9, with 12 bases in between. The CDR3 sequence is 14 residues long. Germline loops: CDR1 SGHRS, CDR2 YFSETQ. Here the CDR3 reads CASSFGATASPLHF. The CDR3 DNA reads as TGCGCCAGCAGCTTTGGGGCAACCGCTTCACCCCTCCACTTT.

The CDR3 nucleotides read TGTGCCAGCAGCCTGGGGACTAGCGGGTGGTTAAATGAGCAGTTCTTC. Protein sequence: CASSLGTSGWLNEQFF. V and J are TRBV11-2 and TRBJ2-1, with 12 bases lining up with TRBD2. This CDR3 spans 16 amino acids. Per germline, CDR1 SGHAT and CDR2 FQNNGV. After removal of 5 bases from V and 7 bases from J, the junction contained 9 bases not matched to a gene.

V and J are TRBV7-7 and TRBJ2-7, with 8 bases lining up with TRBD1. There are 15 residues in the CDR3. Germline V lookup: CDR1 SSHAT, CDR2 FNYEAQ (reference sequence). V gave up 5 bases and J gave up 2 bases; unmatched junction bases: 8. As DNA, the CDR3 is TGTGCCAGCAGCCGTGGGACAGGCGCCACCTACGAGCAGTACTTC. Translation: CASSRGTGATYEQYF.

The rearrangement uses TRBV30 and TRBJ2-1; TRBD1 matches 8 bases. CDR3 size: 14 residues. The V segment lost 3 bases and the J segment 7 bases; nucleotides outside the gene matches: 8. The germline V gene has CDR1 GTSNPN and CDR2 SVGIG (reference sequence). In nucleotides, the CDR3 is TGTGCCTGGAGGGTGGCAGGGGGCTGGAATGAGCAGTTCTTC. Protein: CAWRVAGGWNEQFF.

In its sample, this clone was seen many times. The CDR3 sequence is CAIVFWFSYEQYF. The CDR3 DNA is TGTGCTATAGTTTTTTGGTTCTCCTACGAGCAGTACTTC. The V gene is TRBV9, the J gene TRBJ2-7; D is ambiguous. The CDR3 length is 13 residues. The germline V gene has CDR1 SGDLS and CDR2 YYNGEE.

This chain connects TRBV6-6 to TRBJ2-3; 7 bases line up with TRBD2. J lost 4 bases, V lost 2 bases, and 6 bases had no gene match. Germline V gene data show CDR1 as MNHNY and CDR2 as SVGAGI (reference sequence). This CDR3 is 15 amino acids long. CDR3 DNA: TGTGCCAGCAGTTACCAGGCGGGAGTACCAGATACGCAGTATTTT. Amino acid sequence: CASSYQAGVPDTQYF.

The chain couples TRBV7-2 to TRBJ2-2; 7 bases are shared with TRBD1. Germline trimming cut 2 bases from V and 3 bases from J; bases unmatched to any gene: 3. The germline CDR1 and CDR2 sequences are SGHTA and FQGNSA. There are 15 residues in the CDR3. The CDR3 loop is CASSLRGQYTGELFF. CDR3 in DNA: TGTGCCAGCAGCTTAAGGGGGCAGTACACCGGGGAGCTGTTTTTT.

There are many counts of this clone. The chain employs TRBV6-5 and TRBJ1-5; D gene unclear. V lost 6 bases and J 3 bases, leaving 9 bases between the germline ends. The CDR3 consists of 13 residues. Germline CDR1 reads MNHEY; CDR2 reads SVGAGI. CDR3 residues: CASRRAYNQPQHF. CDR3 coding DNA: TGTGCCAGCAGGCGGGCCTACAATCAGCCCCAGCATTTT.

The rearrangement joins TRBV28 to TRBJ2-3; 7 nucleotides agree with TRBD1. The CDR3 runs to 13 residues. Trimming removed 6 bases from V and 2 bases from J; junction bases left unmatched: 2. Germline CDR1 reads MDHEN; CDR2 reads SYDVKM. The CDR3 DNA reads as TGTGCCAGCAGGGGACAGACCACAGATACGCAGTATTTT. Protein: CASRGQTTDTQYF.

The V and J genes are TRBV5-1 and TRBJ2-7; 7 bases match TRBD1. CDR1 is SGHRS, CDR2 YFSETQ, per germline. V lost 6 bases to trimming and J lost 5 bases; unmatched junction nucleotides: 11. This CDR3 has 14 residues. DNA for the CDR3: TGCGCCAGCACCATACAAACAGGGGCGGACGAGCAGTACTTC. Encoded protein: CASTIQTGADEQYF.

This sequence joins TRBV27 and TRBJ2-7, with a tentative D call TRBD1 (6 bases). In germline, CDR1 is MNHEY, CDR2 SMNVEV (reference sequence). The CDR3 consists of 15 residues. V was shortened by 6 bases and J by 3 bases, with 18 bases between the two germline ends. The CDR3 spells CASSVDRQPNYEQYF. As DNA, the CDR3 is TGTGCCAGCAGCGTCGACAGGCAACCGAACTACGAGCAGTACTTC.